The entry below gives a single T cell receptor (beta chain) sequence along with its context. This specimen comes from a study of blood T cell repertoires in COVID-19. Study at large: The United States, Italy and Spain supplied acute and convalescent COVID-19 samples. T cells, B-cell-depleted T cells, or PBMCs provided the cDNA or gDNA that served as material.

Authors' methods: Reference gene primer amplification gave estimated nucleated cell counts. TCRdb's table, derived via immunoSEQ multiplex PCR, lists solely in-frame clones and lacks some. V and J calls and clone size are copied from that table; D and trimming were computed from the DNA. The profile covers hundreds of thousands of clones, with approximately 90% appearing a single time and roughly 0.25% taken by the ten largest. Germline lookup yields CDR1 SGHKS and CDR2 YYEKEE (reference sequence). Trimming shortened V by 4 bases and J by 5 bases, and 12 bases separated the two germline ends. The CDR3 extends over 14 amino acids.

The chain recombines TRBV5-5 with TRBJ1-4; possible D gene TRBD1, 6 bases. The specimen sequenced was peripheral blood. The receptor was derived from a woman under 30 with acute or convalescent COVID-19. The chain's CDR3 is CASSPRGGNEKLFF. In DNA, the CDR3 is TGTGCCAGCAGCCCCCGAGGGGGAAATGAAAAACTGTTTTTT.